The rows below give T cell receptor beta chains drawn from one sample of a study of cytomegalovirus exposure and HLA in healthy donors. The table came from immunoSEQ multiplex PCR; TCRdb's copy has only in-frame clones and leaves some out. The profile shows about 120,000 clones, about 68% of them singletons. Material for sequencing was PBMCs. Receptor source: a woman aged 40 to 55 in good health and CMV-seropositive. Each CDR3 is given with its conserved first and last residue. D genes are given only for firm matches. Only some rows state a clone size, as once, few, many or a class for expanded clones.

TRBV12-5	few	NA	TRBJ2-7	TGTGCTAGTGGTGCCGACAGTGCCTACGAGCAGTACTTC	CASGADSAYEQYF
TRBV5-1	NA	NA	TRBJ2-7	NA	CASSSSRGGRETQYF
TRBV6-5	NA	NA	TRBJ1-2	TGTGCCAGCAGTTACCGGTCAGGGCTCGGCTACACCTTC	CASSYRSGLGYTF
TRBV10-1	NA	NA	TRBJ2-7	TGCGCCAAGATCGCCCGGGAGAGGGTCATAACTACCTCGTACTACGAGCAGTACTTC	CAKIARERVITTSYYEQYF
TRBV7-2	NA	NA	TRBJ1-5	TGTGCCAGCAGGTGGGGGGGGGCTAACAATCAGCCCCAGCATTTT	CASRWGGANNQPQHF
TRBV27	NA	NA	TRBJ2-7	TGTGCCAGCAGTTCAGGCACTAGCTCCTACGAGCAGTACTTC	CASSSGTSSYEQYF
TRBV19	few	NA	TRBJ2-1	TGTGCCACCGAGCTTCCCTCCAATGAGCAGTTCTTC	CATELPSNEQFF
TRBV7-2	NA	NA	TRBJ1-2	TGTGCCAGCAGCTTAGCGACAGGCGACTATGGCTACACCTTC	CASSLATGDYGYTF
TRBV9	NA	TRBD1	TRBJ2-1	TGTGCCAGCAGCGCTCCGGGACAGCCCTACAATGAGCAGTTCTTC	CASSAPGQPYNEQFF
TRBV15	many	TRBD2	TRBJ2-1	TGTGCCACCAGCAGAGATATCGGCGGACTAGCGGGAGATAACGATGAGCAGTTCTTC	CATSRDIGGLAGDNDEQFF
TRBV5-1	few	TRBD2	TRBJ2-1	TGCGCCAGCAGCTTGACTAGCGGGAGTTGGTATGAGCAGTTCTTC	CASSLTSGSWYEQFF
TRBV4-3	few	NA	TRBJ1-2	TGCGCCAGCAGCCAAGACAGGGTAGCTAACTATGGCTACACCTTC	CASSQDRVANYGYTF
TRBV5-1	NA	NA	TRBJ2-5	TGCGCCAGCAGCTTGGGGGGAGCCAGACAAGGAGAGACCCAGTACTTC	CASSLGGARQGETQYF
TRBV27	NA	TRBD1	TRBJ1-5	TGTGCCAGCAGGGGAGGGACAGGGGGATTAGGGAGTCAGCCCCAGCATTTT	CASRGGTGGLGSQPQHF
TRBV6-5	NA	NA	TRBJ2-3	TGTGCCAGCAGTTACTTTGCGTCGAGCACAGATACGCAGTATTTT	CASSYFASSTDTQYF
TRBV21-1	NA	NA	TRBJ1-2	TGTGCCAGCAGCAAAAGTATGCGGCGGGGACTCTACTATGGCTACACCTTC	CASSKSMRRGLYYGYTF
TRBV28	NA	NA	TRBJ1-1	TGTGCCAGCAGTTTACTTACTGAAGCTTTCTTT	CASSLLTEAFF
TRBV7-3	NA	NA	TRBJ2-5	TGTGCCAGCAGCGTATACCGAGAAGAGACCCAGTACTTC	CASSVYREETQYF
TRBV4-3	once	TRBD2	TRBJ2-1	TGCGCCAGCAGCCACACGACTAGCGGGTACAATGAGCAGTTCTTC	CASSHTTSGYNEQFF
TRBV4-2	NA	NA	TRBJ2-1	TGTGCCAGCAGCCAAAATTCAGTGACAGTTTACAATGAGCAGTTCTTC	CASSQNSVTVYNEQFF
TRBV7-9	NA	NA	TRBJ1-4	TGTGCCAGCAGCTTAAACAGGGAGAGCGAAAAACTGTTTTTT	CASSLNRESEKLFF
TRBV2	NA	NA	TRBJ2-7	TGTGCCAGCAGTGAGGGTCCGGGGGTAGGGTACGAGCAGTACTTC	CASSEGPGVGYEQYF
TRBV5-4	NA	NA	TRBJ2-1	TGTGCCAGCAGCTTTTCTTCAGGATTCAATGAGCAGTTCTTC	CASSFSSGFNEQFF
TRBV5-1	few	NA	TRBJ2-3	TGCGCCAGCAGCGTGACCCCGGGCGGGGCAGATACGCAGTATTTT	CASSVTPGGADTQYF
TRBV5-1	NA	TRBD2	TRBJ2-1	TGCGCCAGCACCGTCTCCGGGACTAGAGCACCGGAGCAGTTCTTC	CASTVSGTRAPEQFF
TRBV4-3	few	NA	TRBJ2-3	TGCGCCAGCAGCCCCCCTGGCACAGATACGCAGTATTTT	CASSPPGTDTQYF
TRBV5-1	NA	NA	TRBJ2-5	NA	CASSSSRGGRETQYF
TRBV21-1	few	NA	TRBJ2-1	TGTGCCAGCAGCAAAAACGACAGGGAAGTGAACAAAGAGTGCAATGAGCAGTTCTTC	CASSKNDREVNKECNEQFF
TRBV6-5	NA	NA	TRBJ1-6	TGTGCCAGCAGTTATTTGTCGGGCTCCTATAATTCACCCCTCCACTTT	CASSYLSGSYNSPLHF
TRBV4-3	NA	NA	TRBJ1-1	TGCGCCAGCAGCCAAGATTGGCGGGCCATGAACACTGAAGCTTTCTTT	CASSQDWRAMNTEAFF
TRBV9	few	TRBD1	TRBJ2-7	TGTGCCAGCAGCGTAGGGGCAGGGGGCTCCTACGAGCAGTACTTC	CASSVGAGGSYEQYF
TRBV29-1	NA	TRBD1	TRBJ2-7	TGCAGCGTGGAGGGACAGGCCTACGAGCAGTACTTC	CSVEGQAYEQYF
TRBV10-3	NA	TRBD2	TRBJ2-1	TGTGCCGTCAGGGGGACTAGCGGGAGGGATAGTGAGCAGTTCTTC	CAVRGTSGRDSEQFF
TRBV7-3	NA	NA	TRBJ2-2	TGTGCCAGCAGCACGGGACTCTCCGGGGAGCTGTTTTTT	CASSTGLSGELFF
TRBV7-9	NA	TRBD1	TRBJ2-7	TGTGCCAGCAGCTCCCTGACAGGGAAGTCCTCGGGGGAGCAGTACTTC	CASSSLTGKSSGEQYF
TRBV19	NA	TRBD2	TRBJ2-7	TGTGCCAGTAGTCTCGTGACGGGAGGGCATAACGAGCAGTACTTC	CASSLVTGGHNEQYF
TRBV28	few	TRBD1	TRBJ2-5	TGTGCCAGCAGTTTATGGACAGGGAGCGAGACCCAGTACTTC	CASSLWTGSETQYF